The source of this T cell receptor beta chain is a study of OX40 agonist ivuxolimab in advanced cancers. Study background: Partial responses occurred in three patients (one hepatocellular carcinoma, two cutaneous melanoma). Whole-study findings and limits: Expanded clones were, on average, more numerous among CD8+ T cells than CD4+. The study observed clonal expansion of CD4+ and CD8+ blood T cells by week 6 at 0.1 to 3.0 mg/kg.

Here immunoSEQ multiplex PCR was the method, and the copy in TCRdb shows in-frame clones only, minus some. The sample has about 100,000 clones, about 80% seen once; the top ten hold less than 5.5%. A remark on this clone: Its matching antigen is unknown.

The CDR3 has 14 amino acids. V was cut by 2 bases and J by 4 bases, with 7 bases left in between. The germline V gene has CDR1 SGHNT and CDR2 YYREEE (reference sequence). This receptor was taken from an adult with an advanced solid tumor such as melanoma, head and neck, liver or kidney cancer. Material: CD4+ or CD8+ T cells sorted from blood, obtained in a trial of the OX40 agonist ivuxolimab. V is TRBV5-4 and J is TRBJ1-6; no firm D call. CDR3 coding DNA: TGTGCCAGCAGCTTCAAGGGTTATAATTCACCCCTCCACTTT. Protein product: CASSFKGYNSPLHF.